Sequencing of this T cell receptor beta chain was carried out in a study of CD8 T cells in Susac syndrome. Study findings and constraints: The study recognized that the number of individuals in its TCR sequencing and HLA analysis was relatively small.

TCR beta was sequenced from blood CD8+ and CD4+ T cells. The control group consisted of healthy donors matched for age and sex. With respect to this clonotype: Its antigen is unknown.

RNA, at about 0.5 to 1 ug, was reverse transcribed with random hexamers. The authors amplified TCR beta CDR3 across 54 Vbeta and 13 Jbeta using immunoSEQ multiplex PCR. TCRdb re-called the immunoSEQ multiplex PCR reads through MiXCR, storing one row per CDR3 protein. The top ten hold more than 0.1% of the sample, which has more than 100,000 distinct CDR3 sequences, about 95% seen once. This CDR3 comprises 14 residues. V lost 5 bases and J lost 4; bases outside the gene matches: 6. Germline lookup yields CDR1 KGHDR and CDR2 SFDVKD. The genes are TRBV24-1 and TRBJ1-2; TRBD1 agrees at 7 bases. The sequenced sample was CD4+ T cells from PBMCs. The origin of this receptor is a human donor in good health. CDR3 amino acids: CATSARQGSYGYTF. The CDR3, as DNA: TGTGCCACCAGTGCAAGACAGGGATCCTATGGCTACACCTTC.